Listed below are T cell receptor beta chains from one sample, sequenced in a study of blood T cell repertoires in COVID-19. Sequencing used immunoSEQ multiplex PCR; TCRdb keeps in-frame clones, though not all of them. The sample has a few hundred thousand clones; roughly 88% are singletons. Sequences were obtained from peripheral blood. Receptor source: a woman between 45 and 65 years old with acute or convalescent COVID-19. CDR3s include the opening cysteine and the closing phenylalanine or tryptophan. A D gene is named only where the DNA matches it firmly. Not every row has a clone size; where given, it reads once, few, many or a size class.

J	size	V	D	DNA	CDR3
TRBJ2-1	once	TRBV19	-	TGTGCCAGTAGTATAAGACGGGAGCCCTACAATGAGCAGTTCTTC	CASSIRREPYNEQFF
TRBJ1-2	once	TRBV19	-	TGTGCCAGTACCCCACCGGGACTATCCTTGGGCTACACCTTC	CASTPPGLSLGYTF
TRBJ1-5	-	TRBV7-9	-	TGTGCCAGCAGCTCAGCGGAGGAGCCCCAGCATTTT	CASSSAEEPQHF
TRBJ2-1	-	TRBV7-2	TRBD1	TGTGCCAGCAGCCGGGACAGGGACGCGAATGAGCAGTTCTTC	CASSRDRDANEQFF
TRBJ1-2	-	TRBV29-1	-	TGCAGCGTTGAGTGGGGCATTGGCTATGGCTACACCTTC	CSVEWGIGYGYTF
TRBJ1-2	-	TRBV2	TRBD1	TGTGCCAGCAGTGATACCCGACAGGGTATAAGCTACACCTTC	CASSDTRQGISYTF
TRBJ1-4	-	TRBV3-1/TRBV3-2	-	TGTGCCAGCAGCCAAGCGGCACAGGCGAATGAAAAACTGTTTTTT	CASSQAAQANEKLFF
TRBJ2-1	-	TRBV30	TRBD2	TGTGCCTTAACTTTAGCGGGACCTGAGCAGTTCTTC	CALTLAGPEQFF
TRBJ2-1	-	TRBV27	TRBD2	TGTGCCAGCAGGCTAGCGGGAGGGAATGAGCAGTTCTTC	CASRLAGGNEQFF
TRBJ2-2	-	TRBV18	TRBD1	TGTGCCAGCTCACCACCCGGGACAGCAACGAACACCGGGGAGCTGTTTTTT	CASSPPGTATNTGELFF
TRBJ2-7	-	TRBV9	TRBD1	TGTGCCAGCAGCAGACGCCCCGGGACAGGGGGCCTCGAGCAGTACTTC	CASSRRPGTGGLEQYF
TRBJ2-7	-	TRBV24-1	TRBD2	TGTGCCACCAGTGAGGCTAGCGGGAGCTACGAGCAGTACTTC	CATSEASGSYEQYF
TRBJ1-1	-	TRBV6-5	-	TGTGCCAGCAGTCCCGGGGGGGGCGCGGGGACTGAAGCTTTCTTT	CASSPGGGAGTEAFF
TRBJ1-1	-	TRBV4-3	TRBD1	TGCGCCAGCAGCCAAGATCTCCCAGGGGGCACTGAAGCTTTCTTT	CASSQDLPGGTEAFF
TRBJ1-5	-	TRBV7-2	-	TGTGCCAGCAGCTTACAAGGGGAACAGCCCCAGCATTTT	CASSLQGEQPQHF
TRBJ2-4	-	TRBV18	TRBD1	TGTGCCAGCTCTCCTTCTTACAGACAGGGGGCCAGCAAAAACATTCAGTACTTC	CASSPSYRQGASKNIQYF
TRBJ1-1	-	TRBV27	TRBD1	TGTGCCAGCAGTACCCGACAGGGCGCGGAAGCTTTCTTT	CASSTRQGAEAFF
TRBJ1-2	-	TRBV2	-	TGTGCCAGCAGTGGGGGGCAGACCTATGGCTGGGCCTTC	CASSGGQTYGWAF
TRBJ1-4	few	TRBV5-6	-	TGTGCCAGCAGCCAGGGAGCGGGGCTGGGTCTTAATGAAAAACTGTTTTTT	CASSQGAGLGLNEKLFF
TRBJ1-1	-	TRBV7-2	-	TGTGCCAGCAGCTTAGGATCAGTGAACACTGAAGCTTTCTTT	CASSLGSVNTEAFF
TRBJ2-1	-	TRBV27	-	TGTGCCAGCAGTTCGAGCTCCTACAATGAGCAGTTCTTC	CASSSSSYNEQFF
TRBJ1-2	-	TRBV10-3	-	TGTGCCATCAGCCCGCCGGACAGTTTGGGCTACACCTTC	CAISPPDSLGYTF
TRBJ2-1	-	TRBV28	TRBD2	TGTGCCAGCAGTTTACAAAGCCTAGCGGGGGAGCAGTTCTTC	CASSLQSLAGEQFF
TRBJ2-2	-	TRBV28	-	TGTGCCAGCAGTTTAGGGGGGGGGCACGGGGAGCTGTTTTTT	CASSLGGGHGELFF
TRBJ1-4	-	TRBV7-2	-	TGTGCCAGCAGCCCCCGACGGGTCTTCAATGAAAAACTGTTTTTT	CASSPRRVFNEKLFF
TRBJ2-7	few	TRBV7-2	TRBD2	TGTGCCAGCAGCCGTAGCGGGAGTTCCTACGAGCAGTACTTC	CASSRSGSSYEQYF
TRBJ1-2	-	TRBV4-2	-	TGTGCCAGCAGCCAAGATTCGAAGGGGGAGGGTGGCTACACCTTC	CASSQDSKGEGGYTF
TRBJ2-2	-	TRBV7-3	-	TGTGCCAGCAGCTTACTGAACACCGGGGAGCTGTTTTTT	CASSLLNTGELFF
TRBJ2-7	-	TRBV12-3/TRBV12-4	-	TGTGCCAGCAGTTTTCAGGGGCTCTACGAGCAGTACTTC	CASSFQGLYEQYF